This T cell receptor beta chain appears in the sequencing data of a study of blood T cell repertoires in COVID-19. Study at large: Collection of acute and convalescent COVID-19 samples took place in the United States, Italy and Spain. The analysed material was cDNA or gDNA that came from T cells, B-cell-depleted T cells, or PBMCs.

Original analysis: Amplifying reference gene primers gave estimates of nucleated cell counts. Profiled with immunoSEQ multiplex PCR; TCRdb holds only in-frame clones, not every one. V and J calls and clone size are those listed in that table; D and trimming were worked out from the DNA. The sample holds a few hundred thousand clones, roughly nine tenths seen once. Germline CDR1 reads SGHTA; CDR2 reads FQGNSA. The CDR3 length is 13 residues. The V end was cut by 3 bases, the J end by 6 bases, with 9 bases between. The study assigned cohorts using participant-reported clinical history. The clonotype comes from a young man who had recovered from COVID-19. The chain is built from TRBV7-2 and TRBJ1-3; D is unclear. Specimen: PBMCs or T cells enriched from blood (not recorded which). The CDR3 reads CASSFSGINTIYF. CDR3 nucleotide sequence: TGTGCCAGCAGCTTTAGCGGGATAAACACCATATATTTT.